What follows are 20 T cell receptor beta chains derived from one specimen sequenced in a study of T cells in Graves' hyperthyroidism and ophthalmopathy. Amplification targeted TCR beta CDR3 regions from RNA transcripts. The HTBI primer set drove a first-round RT-PCR of the TCR CDR3. TCRdb redid the calling of the multiplex PCR reads with MiXCR, one entry per CDR3 protein. Counted here are more than 550,000 distinct CDR3 sequences, approximately 15% occurring once; the ten biggest clones make up roughly a sixth. The sequencing sample was made of blood. The receptors were sampled from a man in his fifties or sixties with Graves' hyperthyroidism.

This clonotype has at least ten counts. This chain uses TRBV3-1 with TRBJ2-7, with 10 bases fitting TRBD1. Per the germline V gene, CDR1 is LGHDT and CDR2 is YNNKEL (reference sequence). CDR3 length equals 13 residues. Trimming cost V 4 bases and J 5 bases; bases outside gene matches: 2. The CDR3 DNA reads TGTGCCAGCAGCCGACAGGGGGCGAACGAGCAGTACTTC. It specifies CASSRQGANEQYF.

The V call is TRBV2, the J call TRBJ2-3; 10 bases fit TRBD2. Germline CDR1 SNHLY, CDR2 FYNNEI. Losses at the gene ends were 3 bases for V and 6 bases for J; bases not matched to a gene: 9. This CDR3 contains 16 residues. For the CDR3, the DNA is TGTGCCAGCAGTGACGTGGCGGTAGCGGGGGGTGATACGCAGTATTTT. Translation gives CASSDVAVAGGDTQYF. The complete variable domain, with remaining parts taken from reference TRBV2 and TRBJ2-3, reads EPEVTQTPSHQVTQMGQEVILRCVPISNHLYFYWYRQILGQKVEFLVSFYNNEISEKSEIFDDQFSVERPDGSNFTLKIRSTKLEDSAMYFCASSDVAVAGGDTQYFGPGTRLTVL.

The chain couples TRBV6-1 to TRBJ1-1; no definite D call. The V end was cut by 2 bases, the J end by 4 bases, with 8 bases between. The CDR3 contains 13 residues. Germline lookup yields CDR1 MNHNS and CDR2 SASEGT. The CDR3: CASSEIRGTEAFF. The CDR3 coding sequence is TGTGCCAGCAGTGAAATCCGGGGCACTGAAGCTTTCTTT.

The CDR3 bases are TGCAGCGTTTCGAACCGGCAGGCGGGGAACATTCAGTACTTC. Translation: CSVSNRQAGNIQYF. The chain carries TRBV29-1 and TRBJ2-4; the D gene is possibly TRBD2 (6 bases). The CDR3 totals 14 residues. Between the trimmed V and J ends, which lost 5 bases and 7 bases, there was a span of 18 bases. Germline CDR1 and CDR2: SQVTM and ANQGSEA.

Ten or more counts support this clonotype. The chain is built from TRBV7-2 and TRBJ2-3; D ambiguous. The ends were cut back, 5 bases at V and 4 bases at J, with 4 bases in the middle. CDR1 and CDR2 (germline): SGHTA, FQGNSA. This CDR3 is built from 11 residues. CDR3 nucleotides: TGTGCCAGCAGCAAAGCAGATACGCAGTATTTT. This codes for CASSKADTQYF.

This rearrangement joins TRBV10-1 to TRBJ2-1, with D unresolved. Trimming took 7 bases from V and 2 from J, leaving 12 bases between them. The germline CDR1 and CDR2 sequences are WNHNN and SYGVQD (reference sequence). The length of the CDR3 is 14 residues. The chain's CDR3 is CASKIASPYNEQFF. The CDR3 coding sequence is TGCGCCAGCAAAATAGCCAGCCCCTACAATGAGCAGTTCTTC.

This clonotype occurred many times. The chain couples TRBV10-3 to TRBJ2-3; D remains unclear. From germline, CDR1 is ENHRY and CDR2 SYGVKD. V gave up 6 bases and J gave up 6 bases, with 13 bases separating them. This CDR3 is built from 13 residues. CDR3 protein: CAISREGMDTQYF. As DNA, the CDR3 is TGTGCCATCAGCCGAGAAGGAATGGATACGCAGTATTTT.

This clonotype was seen only a few times. The rearrangement uses TRBV7-3 and TRBJ2-5, with D perhaps given as TRBD1 or TRBD2 (6 bases each). The CDR3 is made up of 15 amino acids. Per the germline V gene, CDR1 is SGHTA and CDR2 is FQGTGA. V was clipped by 2 bases and J by 5 bases, with 15 bases between them. The CDR3 DNA sequence: TGTGCCAGCAGCTTATTCCCGGGGGCCGGGGAGACCCAGTACTTC. It is translated as CASSLFPGAGETQYF.

This clonotype was observed many times. The chain uses TRBV20-1 and TRBJ2-1; D ambiguous. The germline gives CDR1 DFQATT, CDR2 SNEGSKA (reference sequence). Trimming stripped 1 base from V and 0 bases from J, with 13 bases between. The CDR3 has 16 residues. Written as DNA, the CDR3 is TGCAGTGCTAGAGTTGACTTCTCCAGCTCCTACAATGAGCAGTTCTTC. Its translation is CSARVDFSSSYNEQFF.

This chain links TRBV4-3 with TRBJ2-1, with 9 bases aligning to TRBD2. In germline, CDR1 is LGHNA, CDR2 YSLEER. The trim removed 0 bases at V and 3 bases at J, leaving 9 bases unmatched. This CDR3 is built from 18 residues. Here the CDR3 reads CASSQDSLAGSGYNEQFF. As DNA, the CDR3 is TGCGCCAGCAGCCAAGATTCCCTAGCGGGATCTGGCTACAATGAGCAGTTCTTC.

This chain links TRBV7-9 with TRBJ1-4; no clear D. V was trimmed by 1 base and J by 0 bases, leaving 9 bases between them. The CDR3 sequence is 16 residues long. CDR1 and CDR2 from the germline V gene are SEHNR and FQNEAQ (reference sequence). CDR3 DNA sequence: TGTGCCAGCAGCTTAGTGATCGATGCAACTAATGAAAAACTGTTTTTT. It specifies CASSLVIDATNEKLFF.

This chain joins TRBV4-1 and TRBJ2-3; D remains unclear. The CDR3 is 15 amino acids. Trimming took 4 bases from V and 5 from J, leaving 16 bases between them. Germline V gives CDR1 MGHRA, CDR2 YSYEKL. The CDR3 reads CASSLVESMGDTQYF. CDR3 bases: TGCGCCAGCAGCCTCGTCGAAAGTATGGGAGATACGCAGTATTTT.

The chain has TRBV6-1 and TRBJ2-1, with no clear D. The CDR3 is 12 residues long. CDR1 is MNHNS, CDR2 SASEGT, per germline. V lost 6 bases and J 2 bases, leaving 5 bases between the germline ends. The chain's CDR3 is CASRGTYNEQFF. In DNA form, the CDR3 reads TGTGCCAGCAGAGGGACCTACAATGAGCAGTTCTTC.

The rearrangement uses TRBV3-1 and TRBJ1-5; D perhaps matches TRBD1 (6 bases). Germline V gene sequence: CDR1 LGHDT, CDR2 YNNKEL (reference sequence). V lost 4 bases, J lost 2 bases, and 9 bases lay in between. The CDR3 runs 14 residues. The CDR3 nucleotides are TGTGCCAGCAGCCGGACAGTAGGCAATCAGCCCCAGCATTTT. The encoded protein is CASSRTVGNQPQHF.

The rearrangement uses TRBV6-1 and TRBJ2-4, with TRBD1 matching over 7 bases. This CDR3 has 13 amino acids. CDR1 MNHNS and CDR2 SASEGT come from the germline V gene. With V trimmed by 4 bases and J by 3 bases, 0 bases remained unmatched. CDR3 amino acids: CASSGQGKNIQYF. In nucleotides, the CDR3 is TGTGCCAGCAGTGGACAGGGCAAAAACATTCAGTACTTC.

This clonotype was detected many times. The chain combines TRBV28 with TRBJ2-7, with 10 bases fitting TRBD1. This CDR3 region has 13 residues. The germline gives CDR1 MDHEN, CDR2 SYDVKM. V shed 7 bases, J shed 7 bases, and the junction held 7 bases outside the gene matches. As DNA, the CDR3 is TGTGCCAGCACCGGGACAGGGGAACGGGAGCAGTACTTC. It is translated as CASTGTGEREQYF.

This clonotype was picked up many times. This rearrangement joins TRBV11-2 to TRBJ2-7; perhaps TRBD2 as D (6 bases). Per the germline V gene, CDR1 is SGHAT and CDR2 is FQNNGV. This CDR3 is 14 amino acids long. V was pared by 4 bases and J by 6 bases, with 16 bases between. This chain's CDR3 is CASSSTAGRGEQYF. The DNA for the CDR3 is TGTGCCAGCAGCTCGACGGCGGGAAGAGGCGAGCAGTACTTC.

The table lists this clonotype with a few counts. An end of the junction differs from the germline gene, which may be a read error. The chain links TRBV6-2 or TRBV6-3 to TRBJ2-7; 13 positions agree with TRBD2. The germline CDR1 and CDR2 sequences are MNHEY and SVGEGT. CDR3 size: 13 residues. CDR3 coding DNA: TGTGCCATCGGGACTAGCGGGACCTATGAGCAGTACTTC. Translation gives CAIGTSGTYEQYF.

This clonotype was observed a few times. This sequence joins TRBV5-5 and TRBJ2-5, with TRBD2 as a possible D gene (6 bases). Germline assignment: CDR1 SGHKS and CDR2 YYEKEE (reference sequence). Trimming pared 7 bases from V and 5 bases from J, leaving 21 bases between. CDR3 length equals 15 residues. The CDR3, as DNA: TGTGCCAGCGGGGACGGGAGCGGAATTATGGAGACCCAGTACTTC. This translates into CASGDGSGIMETQYF.

J is TRBJ2-5 and V is TRBV3-1, with TRBD2 matching over 8 bases. The junction had 12 bases not matched to a gene; V was cut back by 4 bases and J by 5 bases. The CDR3 loop spans 16 amino acids. CDR1 and CDR2 (germline): LGHDT, YNNKEL (reference sequence). The CDR3 DNA follows: TGTGCCAGCAGCCTTAGCGGGACCCCCGAGCGGGAGACCCAGTACTTC. This gives the protein CASSLSGTPERETQYF.